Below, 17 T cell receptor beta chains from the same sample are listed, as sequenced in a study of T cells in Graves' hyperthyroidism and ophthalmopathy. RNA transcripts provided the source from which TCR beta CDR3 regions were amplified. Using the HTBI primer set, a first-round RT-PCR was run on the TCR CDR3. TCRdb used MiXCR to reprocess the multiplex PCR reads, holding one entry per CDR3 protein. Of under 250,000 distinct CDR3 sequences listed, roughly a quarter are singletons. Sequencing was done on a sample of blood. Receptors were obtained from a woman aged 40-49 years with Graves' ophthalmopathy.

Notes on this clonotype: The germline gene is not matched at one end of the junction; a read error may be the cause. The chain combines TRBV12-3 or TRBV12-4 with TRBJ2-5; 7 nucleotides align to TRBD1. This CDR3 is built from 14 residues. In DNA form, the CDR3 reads TGTGCCAGCGGCCGGGACAGACCACAAGAGCCCCAGTACTTC. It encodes CASGRDRPQEPQYF.

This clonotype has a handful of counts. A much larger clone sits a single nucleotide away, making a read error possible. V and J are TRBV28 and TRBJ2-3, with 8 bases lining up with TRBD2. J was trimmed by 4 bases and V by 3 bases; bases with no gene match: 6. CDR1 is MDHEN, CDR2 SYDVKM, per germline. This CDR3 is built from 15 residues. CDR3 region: CASSLVRTSSDTQYF. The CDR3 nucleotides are TGTGCCAGCAGTTTGGTGAGGACTAGCTCAGATACGCAGTATTTT. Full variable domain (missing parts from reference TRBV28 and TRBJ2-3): DVKVTQSSRYLVKRTGEKVFLECVQDMDHENMFWYRQDPGLGLRLIYFSYDVKMKEKGDIPEGYSVSREKKERFSLILESASTNQTSMYLCASSLVRTSSDTQYFGPGTRLTVL.

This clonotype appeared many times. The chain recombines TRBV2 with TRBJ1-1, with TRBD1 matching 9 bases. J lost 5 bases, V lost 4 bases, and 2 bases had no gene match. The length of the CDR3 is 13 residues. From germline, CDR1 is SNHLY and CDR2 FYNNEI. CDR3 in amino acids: CASSGTGATEAFF. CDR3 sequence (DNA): TGTGCCAGCAGTGGGACAGGGGCGACTGAAGCTTTCTTT. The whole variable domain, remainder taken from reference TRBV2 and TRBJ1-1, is EPEVTQTPSHQVTQMGQEVILRCVPISNHLYFYWYRQILGQKVEFLVSFYNNEISEKSEIFDDQFSVERPDGSNFTLKIRSTKLEDSAMYFCASSGTGATEAFFGQGTRLTVV.

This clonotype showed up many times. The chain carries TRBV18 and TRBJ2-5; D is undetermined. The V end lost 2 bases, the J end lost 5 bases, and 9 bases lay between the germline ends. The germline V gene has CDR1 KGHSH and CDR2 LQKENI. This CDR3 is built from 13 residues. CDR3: CASSPSGMETQYF. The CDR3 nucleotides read TGTGCCAGCTCACCAAGTGGCATGGAGACCCAGTACTTC.

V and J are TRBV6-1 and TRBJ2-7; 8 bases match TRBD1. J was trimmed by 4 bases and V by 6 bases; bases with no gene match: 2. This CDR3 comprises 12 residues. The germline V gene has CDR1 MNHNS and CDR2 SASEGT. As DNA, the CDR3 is TGTGCCAGCAGGGGACAGGAGTACGAGCAGTACTTC. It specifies CASRGQEYEQYF.

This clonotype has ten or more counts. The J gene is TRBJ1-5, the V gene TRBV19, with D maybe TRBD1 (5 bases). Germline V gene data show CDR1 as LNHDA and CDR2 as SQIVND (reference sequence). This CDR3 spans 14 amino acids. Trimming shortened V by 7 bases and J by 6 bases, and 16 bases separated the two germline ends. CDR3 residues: CASTPSGQGQPQHF. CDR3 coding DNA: TGTGCCAGTACCCCCAGCGGGCAGGGTCAGCCCCAGCATTTT.

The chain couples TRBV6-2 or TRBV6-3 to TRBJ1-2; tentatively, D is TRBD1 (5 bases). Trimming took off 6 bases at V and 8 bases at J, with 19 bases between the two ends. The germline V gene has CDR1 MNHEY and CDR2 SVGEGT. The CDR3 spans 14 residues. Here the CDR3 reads CASSPPGTEMGYTF. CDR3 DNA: TGTGCCAGCAGCCCACCCGGGACGGAGATGGGCTACACCTTC.

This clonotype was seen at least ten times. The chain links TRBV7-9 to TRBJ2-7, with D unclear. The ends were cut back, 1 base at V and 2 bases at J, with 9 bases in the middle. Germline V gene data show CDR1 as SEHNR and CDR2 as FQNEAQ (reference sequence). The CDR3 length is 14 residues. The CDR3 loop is CASSLVGAPYEQYF. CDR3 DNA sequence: TGTGCCAGCAGCTTAGTCGGTGCCCCCTACGAGCAGTACTTC.

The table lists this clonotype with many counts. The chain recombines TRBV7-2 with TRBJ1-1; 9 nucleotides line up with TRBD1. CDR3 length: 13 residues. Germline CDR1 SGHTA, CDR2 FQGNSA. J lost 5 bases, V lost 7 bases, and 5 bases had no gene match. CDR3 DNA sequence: TGTGCCAGCAAACAGGGGGCATGGACTGAAGCTTTCTTT. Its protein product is CASKQGAWTEAFF.

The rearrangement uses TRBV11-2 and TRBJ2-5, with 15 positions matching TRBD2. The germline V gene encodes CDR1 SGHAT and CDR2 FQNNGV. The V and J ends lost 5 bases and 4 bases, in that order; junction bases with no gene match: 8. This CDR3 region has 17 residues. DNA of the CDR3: TGTGCCAGCAGCCGGACTAGCGGGGGGGCCTTGGGAGAGACCCAGTACTTC. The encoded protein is CASSRTSGGALGETQYF.

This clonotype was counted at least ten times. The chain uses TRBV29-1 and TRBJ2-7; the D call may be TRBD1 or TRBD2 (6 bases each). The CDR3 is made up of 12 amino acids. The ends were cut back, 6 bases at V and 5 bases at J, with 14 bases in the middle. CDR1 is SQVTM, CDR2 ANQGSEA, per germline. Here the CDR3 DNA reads TGCAGCGTCCCCGGAGGGGGGAACGAGCAGTACTTC. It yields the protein CSVPGGGNEQYF.

CDR3 nucleotides: TGTGCCAGCACTGATTGGGGCCTTTACGATGTTGGCTACACCTTC. It translates to CASTDWGLYDVGYTF. The chain uses TRBV6-1 and TRBJ1-2; D might be TRBD1 (5 bases). The CDR3 extends over 15 amino acids. Per the germline V gene, CDR1 is MNHNS and CDR2 is SASEGT. Trimming pared 7 bases from V and 7 bases from J, leaving 22 bases between.

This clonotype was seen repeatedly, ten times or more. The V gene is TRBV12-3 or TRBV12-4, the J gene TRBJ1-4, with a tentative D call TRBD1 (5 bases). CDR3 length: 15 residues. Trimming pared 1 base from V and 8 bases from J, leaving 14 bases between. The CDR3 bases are TGTGCCAGCAGTTTAGGAGCAGGGACCCGGGAAAAACTGTTTTTT. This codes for CASSLGAGTREKLFF.

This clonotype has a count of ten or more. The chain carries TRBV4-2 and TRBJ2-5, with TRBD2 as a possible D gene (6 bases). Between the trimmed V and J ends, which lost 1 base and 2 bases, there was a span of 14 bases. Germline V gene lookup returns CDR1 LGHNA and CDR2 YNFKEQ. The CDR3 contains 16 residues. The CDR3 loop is CASSQAPGTSQETQYF. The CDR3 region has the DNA TGTGCCAGCAGCCAAGCCCCCGGGACTTCACAAGAGACCCAGTACTTC.

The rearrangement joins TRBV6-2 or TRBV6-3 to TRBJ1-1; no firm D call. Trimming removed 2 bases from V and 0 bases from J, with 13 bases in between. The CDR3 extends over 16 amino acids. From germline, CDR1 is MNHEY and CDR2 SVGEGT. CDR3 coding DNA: TGTGCCAGCAGTTACAGGGCCTTAAACCTGAACACTGAAGCTTTCTTT. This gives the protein CASSYRALNLNTEAFF.

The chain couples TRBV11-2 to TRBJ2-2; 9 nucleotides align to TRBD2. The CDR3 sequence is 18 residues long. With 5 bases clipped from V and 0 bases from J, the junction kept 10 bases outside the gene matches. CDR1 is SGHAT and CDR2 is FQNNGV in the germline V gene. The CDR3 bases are TGTGCCAGCAGCGAACGACTAGCGGTTAGGTCGAACACCGGGGAGCTGTTTTTT. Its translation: CASSERLAVRSNTGELFF.

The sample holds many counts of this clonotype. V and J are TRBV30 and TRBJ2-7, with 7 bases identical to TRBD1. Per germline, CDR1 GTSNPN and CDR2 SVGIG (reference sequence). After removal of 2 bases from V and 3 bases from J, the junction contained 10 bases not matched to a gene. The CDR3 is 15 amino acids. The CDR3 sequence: CAWSKGVGGIYEQYF. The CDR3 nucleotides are TGTGCCTGGAGTAAGGGCGTAGGGGGCATCTACGAGCAGTACTTC. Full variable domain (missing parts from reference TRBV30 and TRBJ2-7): SQTIHQWPATLVQPVGSPLSLECTVEGTSNPNLYWYRQAAGRGLQLLFYSVGIGQISSEVPQNLSASRPQDRQFILSSKKLLLSDSGFYLCAWSKGVGGIYEQYFGPGTRLTVT.